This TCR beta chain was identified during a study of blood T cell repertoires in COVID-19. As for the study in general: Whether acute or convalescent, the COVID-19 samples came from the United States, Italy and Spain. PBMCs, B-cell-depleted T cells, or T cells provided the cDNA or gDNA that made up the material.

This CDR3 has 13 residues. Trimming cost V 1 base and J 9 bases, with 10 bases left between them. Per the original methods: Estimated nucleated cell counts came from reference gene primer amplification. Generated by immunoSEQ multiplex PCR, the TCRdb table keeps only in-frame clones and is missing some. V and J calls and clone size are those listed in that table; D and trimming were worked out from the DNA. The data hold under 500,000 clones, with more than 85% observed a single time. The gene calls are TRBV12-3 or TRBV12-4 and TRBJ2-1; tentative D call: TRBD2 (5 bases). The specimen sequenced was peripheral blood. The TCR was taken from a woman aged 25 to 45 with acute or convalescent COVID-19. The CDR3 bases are TGTGCCAGCAGTTTAGAGAGGGTCCGTGAGCAGTTCTTC. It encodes CASSLERVREQFF.